This T cell receptor beta chain emerged from a study of blood T cells in healthy people across ages. The overall study: Template switching picked up about one barcoded beta molecule for each two T cells.

Trimming pared 6 bases from V and 3 bases from J, leaving 11 bases between. The CDR3 is made up of 13 amino acids. Overall study results and limits: Higher diversity and more naive CD4+ cells were features of long-lived donors, compared to aged donors.

PCR was performed a second time for about 7 to 11 cycles using a sample-barcoded 5' primer and a J-beta primer mix. A template-switch adaptor with 12 random nucleotides tagged each cDNA molecule. Each CDR3 protein is one row after TCRdb ran MiXCR on the 5' RACE reads. The profile shows 1.8 million or so distinct CDR3 sequences, 39% of them singletons. The draw of peripheral blood yielded approximately 11 milliliters from each donor. This clonotype was found a few times. Its specificity is unknown. This clonotype was obtained from a human donor in good health. The specimen sequenced was blood. The V call is TRBV12-3 or TRBV12-4, the J call TRBJ1-1; D perhaps matches TRBD1 (5 bases). CDR3: CASSPGGYTEAFF. Here the CDR3 DNA reads TGTGCCAGCAGCCCCGGGGGGTACACTGAAGCTTTCTTT.